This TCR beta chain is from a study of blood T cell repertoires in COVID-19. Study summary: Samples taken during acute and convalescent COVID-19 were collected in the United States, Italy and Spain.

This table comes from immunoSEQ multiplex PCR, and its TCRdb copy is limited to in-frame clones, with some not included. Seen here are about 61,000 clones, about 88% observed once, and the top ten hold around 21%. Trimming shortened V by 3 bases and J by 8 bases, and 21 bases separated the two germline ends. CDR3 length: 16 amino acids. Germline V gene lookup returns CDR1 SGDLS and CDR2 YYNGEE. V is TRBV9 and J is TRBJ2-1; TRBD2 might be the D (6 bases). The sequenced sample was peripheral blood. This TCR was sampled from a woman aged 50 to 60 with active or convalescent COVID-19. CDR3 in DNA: TGTGCCAGCAGCGAAGACGAATGGAGGGGCAACGATGAGCAGTTCTTC. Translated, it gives CASSEDEWRGNDEQFF.